Below are 26 T cell receptor beta chains sequenced from a single sample in a study of blood T cell repertoires in COVID-19. Method: immunoSEQ multiplex PCR; TCRdb's copy keeps in-frame clones and lacks some. The repertoire includes more than 200,000 clones, around 82% of them detected once, and nearly 5% sits in the top ten. Specimen: peripheral blood. Receptors originate from a woman older than 75 with active or convalescent COVID-19.

The chain joins TRBV29-1 to TRBJ2-1; a weak D match, TRBD2 (5 bases). Trimming removed 7 bases at V and 8 bases at J, with 18 bases between. Germline lookup yields CDR1 SQVTM and CDR2 ANQGSEA. The CDR3 length is 13 residues. The CDR3 reads CSADPGDSDEQFF. As DNA, the CDR3 is TGCAGCGCCGACCCCGGGGATTCGGATGAGCAGTTCTTC.

The chain employs TRBV18 and TRBJ2-1; 8 bases agree with TRBD2. Germline-derived CDR1 and CDR2 are KGHSH and LQKENI. The V and J ends lost 2 bases and 6 bases, in that order; junction bases with no gene match: 6. The CDR3 has 15 residues. CDR3 DNA sequence: TGTGCCAGCTCACCAGACCCGGGGGGGCTCAATGAGCAGTTCTTC. Encoded protein: CASSPDPGGLNEQFF. Based on the CDR3 plus reference TRBV18 and TRBJ2-1, the full variable domain is NAGVMQNPRHLVRRRGQEARLRCSPMKGHSHVYWYRQLPEEGLKFMVYLQKENIIDESGMPKERFSAEFPKEGPSILRIQQVVRGDSAAYFCASSPDPGGLNEQFFGPGTRLTVL.

This clone was detected only a few times. V is TRBV29-1 and J is TRBJ1-2; D may be TRBD1 (5 bases). This CDR3 contains 13 residues. Germline V gives CDR1 SQVTM, CDR2 ANQGSEA. V lost 5 bases, J lost 7 bases, and 17 bases lay in between. CDR3 residues: CSVLQNGGVGYTF. The CDR3 region has the DNA TGCAGCGTTCTTCAAAATGGGGGGGTTGGCTACACCTTC.

This clone was recorded only once. The chain is built from TRBV4-2 and TRBJ1-2; D perhaps matches TRBD1 (6 bases). V was cut by 0 bases and J by 4 bases, with 15 bases left in between. The germline V gene encodes CDR1 LGHNA and CDR2 YNFKEQ. The CDR3 runs to 16 residues. The CDR3 DNA reads TGTGCCAGCAGCCAAGAAGTAGGGACACAAAGCTATGGCTACACCTTC. This sequence encodes CASSQEVGTQSYGYTF.

V gene TRBV30 combines with J gene TRBJ2-7; a weak D match, TRBD1 (6 bases). Trimming shortened V by 0 bases and J by 6 bases, and 12 bases separated the two germline ends. CDR1 GTSNPN and CDR2 SVGIG come from the germline V gene (reference sequence). CDR3 length: 13 amino acids. CDR3 amino acids: CAWSVIRGAEQYF. The CDR3 DNA reads as TGTGCCTGGAGTGTAATCAGGGGCGCCGAGCAGTACTTC.

This CDR3 reads CASSLLGQGNNSPLHF. In nucleotides, the CDR3 is TGCGCCAGCAGCTTGTTGGGACAGGGAAATAATTCACCCCTCCACTTT. The chain combines TRBV5-1 with TRBJ1-6, with TRBD1 matching over 9 bases. This CDR3 spans 16 amino acids. Looked up from germline, CDR1 is SGHRS and CDR2 is YFSETQ. V lost 1 base, J lost 5 bases, and 4 bases stayed unmatched.

The chain joins TRBV28 to TRBJ1-2; D call uncertain. Germline CDR1 and CDR2: MDHEN and SYDVKM. This CDR3 has 13 amino acids. V was cut by 5 bases and J by 0 bases, with 7 bases left in between. The CDR3 is CASSPQANYGYTF. The CDR3 nucleotides are TGTGCCAGCAGTCCGCAGGCTAACTATGGCTACACCTTC.

The chain recombines TRBV27 with TRBJ1-1, with D perhaps TRBD1 (5 bases). CDR1 is MNHEY, CDR2 SMNVEV, per germline (reference sequence). This CDR3 has 13 residues. V shed 5 bases and J shed 0 bases, with 7 bases lying between them. The CDR3 DNA sequence: TGTGCCAGCAGTGGCAGGGTGAACACTGAAGCTTTCTTT. Translation: CASSGRVNTEAFF.

Only one count was recorded for this clone. The chain links TRBV27 to TRBJ2-7; D possibly corresponds to TRBD1 (6 bases). This CDR3 is 13 amino acids long. Per the germline V gene, CDR1 is MNHEY and CDR2 is SMNVEV (reference sequence). With 4 bases removed from V and 3 bases from J, the gap between germline ends came to 10 bases. CDR3 in amino acids: CASSYAGDYEQYF. The CDR3 DNA sequence: TGTGCCAGCAGTTACGCAGGGGACTACGAGCAGTACTTC.

This chain joins TRBV2 and TRBJ1-4; D gene uncertain. The germline gives CDR1 SNHLY, CDR2 FYNNEI. The CDR3 totals 16 residues. Trimming left V 0 bases short and J 7 bases short, with 15 bases between. CDR3 bases: TGTGCCAGCAGTGAAGCGCTTGGAGCGATTCCTGAAAAACTGTTTTTT. Protein: CASSEALGAIPEKLFF.

The chain combines TRBV19 with TRBJ1-1; 7 positions agree with TRBD1. The CDR3 is 14 amino acids. V shed 5 bases, J shed 0 bases, and the junction held 3 bases outside the gene matches. Germline V CDR1 and CDR2: LNHDA, SQIVND (reference sequence). CDR3 nucleotides: TGTGCCAGTAGTGGGGACAGACTGAACACTGAAGCTTTCTTT. This codes for CASSGDRLNTEAFF. Looking up the rest from reference TRBV19 and TRBJ1-1 gives the full variable domain: DGGITQSPKYLFRKEGQNVTLSCEQNLNHDAMYWYRQDPGQGLRLIYYSQIVNDFQKGDIAEGYSVSREKKESFPLTVTSAQKNPTAFYLCASSGDRLNTEAFFGQGTRLTVV.

In DNA, the CDR3 is TGTGCCAGCAGTGGCGACAGGGTTAGATATGAAAAACTGTTTTTT. Translating gives CASSGDRVRYEKLFF. The V and J genes are TRBV28 and TRBJ1-4, with 7 bases that match TRBD1. V lost 5 bases and J lost 6; bases outside the gene matches: 9. Germline CDR1 is MDHEN and CDR2 is SYDVKM. CDR3 size: 15 residues. Complete variable domain (other parts from reference TRBV28 and TRBJ1-4): DVKVTQSSRYLVKRTGEKVFLECVQDMDHENMFWYRQDPGLGLRLIYFSYDVKMKEKGDIPEGYSVSREKKERFSLILESASTNQTSMYLCASSGDRVRYEKLFFGSGTQLSVL.

This clone was counted once. Its ends do not fully match the called genes, so a read error is possible. The chain is built from TRBV6-1 and TRBJ2-7; 11 bases fit TRBD1. Germline V gene lookup returns CDR1 MNHNS and CDR2 SASEGT. The CDR3 has 14 residues. The chain's CDR3 is CASSEAGTGGVLAF. In DNA form, the CDR3 reads TGTGCCAGCAGTGAAGCGGGGACAGGGGGTGTACTGGCCTTC.

CDR3 loop: CASSSTGNYGYTF. CDR3 bases: TGTGCCAGCAGCTCGACGGGTAACTATGGCTACACCTTC. This chain connects TRBV28 to TRBJ1-2; D is unresolved. Trimming took off 6 bases at V and 1 base at J, with 9 bases between the two ends. The CDR3 length is 13 residues. Germline V gene lookup returns CDR1 MDHEN and CDR2 SYDVKM.

The table lists this clone with a count of one. The rearrangement links TRBV6-4 to TRBJ1-2; tentative D call: TRBD1 (5 bases). V lost 2 bases, J lost 8 bases, and 15 bases lay in between. The CDR3 spans 14 residues. CDR1 and CDR2 from the germline V gene are MRHNA and SNTAGT. DNA for the CDR3: TGTGCCAGCAGTGACCCAGTAAGGGGCCGCGGCTACACCTTC. Protein sequence: CASSDPVRGRGYTF.

The V gene is TRBV2, the J gene TRBJ1-4, with TRBD1 identical over 7 bases. The CDR3 contains 13 residues. J gave up 7 bases and V 10 bases, and 9 bases lay outside the gene matches. The germline gives CDR1 SNHLY, CDR2 FYNNEI. The CDR3 loop is CATNRDSGEKLFF. DNA of the CDR3: TGTGCCACCAACCGGGACAGCGGTGAAAAACTGTTTTTT.

The genes are TRBV3-1 (or the pseudogene TRBV3-2) and TRBJ2-5, with D possibly matching TRBD1 (5 bases). The CDR3 consists of 14 residues. The germline V and J ends were trimmed by 4 bases and 1 base, with 10 bases remaining between them. The V gene's germline CDR1 is LGHDT and CDR2 YNNKEL (reference sequence). CDR3 protein: CASSPSGPQETQYF. In DNA, the CDR3 is TGTGCCAGCAGCCCCTCAGGGCCCCAAGAGACCCAGTACTTC.

The V gene is TRBV19, the J gene TRBJ2-1; D gene unclear. The CDR3 consists of 13 residues. The V gene's germline CDR1 is LNHDA and CDR2 SQIVND (reference sequence). The V end lost 2 bases, the J end lost 9 bases, and 11 bases lay between the germline ends. The CDR3 region is CASSITGRSEQFF. In DNA form, the CDR3 reads TGTGCCAGTAGTATAACCGGTAGGAGTGAGCAGTTCTTC.

V and J are TRBV10-3 and TRBJ2-1; TRBD1 is a possible D gene (6 bases). Trimming stripped 10 bases from V and 8 bases from J, with 18 bases between. The germline V gene has CDR1 ENHRY and CDR2 SYGVKD. The CDR3 has 13 residues. CDR3 coding DNA: TGTGCCAGCGAGGGACACGGGTTCGATGAGCAGTTCTTC. This sequence encodes CASEGHGFDEQFF.

Details on this clone: The limits of the CDR3 on the DNA are not certain, so only TCRdb's listed CDR3 is given. The chain employs TRBV5-1 and TRBJ2-1; TRBD2, the table's D call, lacks a check against the DNA. The CDR3 totals 15 residues, both ends included. Germline loops: CDR1 SGHRS, CDR2 YFSETQ. CDR3 sequence reads: CASSFLWGGGNEQFF.

The V call is TRBV9, the J call TRBJ1-4; D call uncertain. Germline V lookup: CDR1 SGDLS, CDR2 YYNGEE. Trimming took 4 bases from V and 0 from J, leaving 10 bases between them. The CDR3 contains 15 residues. The CDR3 region is CASSSDTSTNEKLFF. The CDR3 nucleotides read TGTGCCAGCAGCTCTGACACCTCAACTAATGAAAAACTGTTTTTT.

The chain carries TRBV5-1 and TRBJ2-3, with 7 bases identical to TRBD2. The CDR3 consists of 16 residues. The germline CDR1 and CDR2 sequences are SGHRS and YFSETQ. Trimming at V came to 3 bases and at J to 1 base, leaving 8 bases not matched to a gene. The CDR3 DNA sequence: TGCGCCAGCAGCTCCGGCGGGGGAATGGGCACAGATACGCAGTATTTT. As protein: CASSSGGGMGTDTQYF.

The rearrangement links TRBV3-1 (or the pseudogene TRBV3-2) to TRBJ2-3, with D possibly TRBD1 on 5 matching bases. Trimming removed 5 bases from V and 4 bases from J, with 16 bases in between. Germline CDR1 reads LGHDT; CDR2 reads YNNKEL (reference sequence). This CDR3 region has 15 residues. The CDR3 DNA reads TGTGCCAGCAGCTATTTGGGGATAGGGGCAGATACGCAGTATTTT. Its protein product is CASSYLGIGADTQYF.

The chain uses TRBV6-6 and TRBJ1-4; D is perhaps TRBD1 (6 bases). The V gene's germline CDR1 is MNHNY and CDR2 SVGAGI (reference sequence). Trimming removed 7 bases at V and 4 bases at J, with 7 bases between. The CDR3 contains 12 residues. The CDR3 region is CASKGGNEKLFF. CDR3 nucleotides: TGTGCCAGCAAAGGGGGTAATGAAAAACTGTTTTTT.

This clone was picked up a small number of times. The rearrangement links TRBV13 to TRBJ1-3; D may be TRBD1 (5 bases). V shed 8 bases and J shed 0 bases, with 11 bases lying between them. Germline CDR1 and CDR2: PRHDT and FYEKMQ (reference sequence). The CDR3 is 14 residues long. DNA of the CDR3: TGTGCCAGCGGGGGGTTAAGCTCTGGAAACACCATATATTTT. Its protein is CASGGLSSGNTIYF.

The V gene is TRBV5-4, the J gene TRBJ2-1, with 7 bases lining up with TRBD2. With 4 bases clipped from V and 0 bases from J, the junction kept 7 bases outside the gene matches. CDR1 and CDR2 (germline): SGHNT, YYREEE (reference sequence). The CDR3 consists of 16 residues. The CDR3, as DNA: TGTGCCAGCAGCCTTCGGGGGGTAAGCTCCTACAATGAGCAGTTCTTC. It yields the protein CASSLRGVSSYNEQFF.